A selection of T cell receptor beta chains follows, all from one sample in a study of Graves' ophthalmopathy and Graves' hyperthyroidism. TCRdb ran MiXCR on the multiplex PCR reads and lists one entry per CDR3 protein. The data show 350,000 to 400,000 distinct CDR3 sequences, about 16% seen once. Sequenced material: peripheral blood. The origin of the receptors is a woman younger than 30 with Graves' ophthalmopathy. CDR3s include the opening cysteine and the closing phenylalanine or tryptophan. The D gene is left open where the match is weak. Clone size appears in some rows only: once, few, many, or a class for an expanded clone.

v_call,j_call,d_call,clone_size,cdr3_aa,cdr3_nt
TRBV7-2,TRBJ1-2,NA,NA,CASNLGRGYGDYTF,TGTGCCAGCAATCTAGGCCGGGGCTATGGTGACTACACCTTC
TRBV19,TRBJ2-7,TRBD1,many,CALKCNRGDSYEQYF,TGTGCCCTTAAGTGTAACAGGGGCGATTCCTACGAGCAGTACTTC
TRBV7-3,TRBJ2-5,TRBD1,many,CASSRGTGGPETQYF,TGTGCCAGCAGCCGAGGGACAGGGGGACCGGAGACCCAGTACTTC
TRBV7-2,TRBJ2-4,NA,many,CASSSTVPKNIQYF,TGTGCCAGCAGCTCTACTGTCCCCAAAAACATTCAGTACTTC
TRBV29-1,TRBJ2-7,TRBD1,many,CSVVLTGVPYEQYF,TGCAGCGTTGTACTTACAGGGGTCCCCTACGAGCAGTACTTC
TRBV6-2/TRBV6-3,TRBJ1-5,TRBD1,many,CASSYRQGINQPQHF,TGTGCCAGCAGTTACAGACAGGGAATCAATCAGCCCCAGCATTTT
TRBV6-2/TRBV6-3,TRBJ2-7,TRBD2,NA,CASEAGGLEQYF,TGTGCCAGCGAGGCGGGAGGGCTCGAGCAGTACTTC
TRBV7-9,TRBJ1-6,NA,many,CASSSGVSPLHF,TGTGCCAGCAGCTCGGGGGTTTCACCCCTCCACTTT
TRBV28,TRBJ1-1,NA,many,CASGDPGQRNTEAFF,TGTGCCAGCGGTGACCCGGGACAAAGGAACACTGAAGCTTTCTTT
TRBV20-1,TRBJ2-7,NA,NA,CSATVRGTSYEQYF,TGCAGTGCGACGGTCAGGGGGACTTCCTACGAGCAGTACTTC